This T cell receptor beta chain originates from a study of blood T cell repertoires in COVID-19. Produced via immunoSEQ multiplex PCR; TCRdb's table is partial and in-frame only. The table includes 300,000 to 450,000 clones, more than 75% detected once. CDR1 and CDR2 from the germline V gene are SGHNT and YENEEA. This CDR3 contains 16 residues. V shed 5 bases and J 3 bases; nucleotides not matched to a gene: 9. This sequence originates from a man in his forties in a cohort exposed to, infected with or recovered from COVID-19 (not recorded which). This chain uses TRBV11-3 with TRBJ2-2; 7 bases are shared with TRBD1. Sequenced input: PBMCs or T cells enriched from blood (not recorded which). CDR3 loop: CASSPTTGRDTGELFF. DNA for the CDR3: TGTGCCAGCAGCCCGACGACAGGGCGGGACACCGGGGAGCTGTTTTTT.